The rows below give T cell receptor beta chains drawn from one sample of a study of cytomegalovirus exposure and HLA in healthy donors. Repertoires were generated with immunoSEQ multiplex PCR, while TCRdb's copy carries only in-frame clones and drops some. The listing records roughly 120,000 clones. Sequencing used PBMCs. The source is a man aged 40-55 years in good health and CMV-seronegative. CDR3s include the opening cysteine and the closing phenylalanine or tryptophan. The D gene is left open where the match is weak.

j_call d_call v_call cdr3_aa cdr3_nt
TRBJ2-7 TRBD2 TRBV7-9 CASSAGTSPTYEQYF TGTGCCAGCAGCGCAGGGACTAGTCCTACCTACGAGCAGTACTTC
TRBJ1-5 TRBD1 TRBV6-1 CASSERTGGRSNQPQHF TGTGCCAGCAGTGAACGGACAGGGGGCAGGAGCAATCAGCCCCAGCATTTT
TRBJ1-1 . TRBV5-5 CASSSVNIMNTEAFF TGTGCCAGCAGCTCTGTTAACATTATGAACACTGAAGCTTTCTTT
TRBJ1-6 . TRBV30 CACSQGSRSYNSPLHF TGTGCCTGCTCTCAGGGGTCCCGCTCCTATAATTCACCCCTCCACTTT
TRBJ2-1 TRBD2 TRBV9 CASSVAGTSGSNEQFF TGTGCCAGCAGCGTAGCTGGGACTAGCGGGAGTAATGAGCAGTTCTTC
TRBJ2-7 . TRBV4-3 CASSQVPGQSPYEQYF TGCGCCAGCAGCCAAGTGCCCGGACAGTCCCCCTACGAGCAGTACTTC
TRBJ2-7 TRBD2 TRBV11-2 CASTPTSGSYEQYF TGTGCCAGCACCCCGACTAGCGGGAGCTACGAGCAGTACTTC
TRBJ2-5 TRBD2 TRBV18 CASSPPERTSGKETQYF TGTGCCAGCTCACCACCGGAAAGAACTAGCGGGAAAGAGACCCAGTACTTC
TRBJ2-5 TRBD2 TRBV19 CASSTLAGGQETQYF TGTGCCAGTAGTACCCTAGCGGGGGGACAAGAGACCCAGTACTTC
TRBJ1-2 TRBD1 TRBV4-1 CASSQVQGNYGYTF TGCGCCAGCAGCCAAGTACAGGGGAACTATGGCTACACCTTC
TRBJ2-2 TRBD1 TRBV7-2 CASSPGQGRSGELFF TGTGCCAGCAGCCCCGGACAGGGTAGGAGCGGGGAGCTGTTTTTT
TRBJ2-7 . TRBV6-6 CASSYPGNYEQYF TGTGCCAGCAGTTACCCAGGAAACTACGAGCAGTACTTC
TRBJ2-6 . TRBV4-2 CASSQDWGGGGANVLTF TGTGCCAGCAGCCAAGATTGGGGGGGCGGTGGGGCCAACGTCCTGACTTTC
TRBJ1-2 TRBD1 TRBV10-3 CASAPSGGQGLQGYTF TGTGCCAGCGCCCCCTCCGGGGGACAGGGTCTCCAGGGCTACACCTTC
TRBJ2-7 . TRBV5-5 CASSLSIPAYEQYF TGTGCCAGCAGCTTGTCGATCCCGGCCTACGAGCAGTACTTC
TRBJ2-7 TRBD1 TRBV7-3 CASRGRGSEQYF TGTGCCAGCAGAGGCAGGGGGTCCGAGCAGTACTTC
TRBJ1-5 . TRBV9 CASSVTSTYQPQHF TGTGCCAGCAGCGTAACCTCTACTTATCAGCCCCAGCATTTT
TRBJ1-4 TRBD1 TRBV19 CASTTGRQGNEKLFF TGTGCCAGTACTACTGGGAGACAGGGGAATGAAAAACTGTTTTTT